What follows describes a single T cell receptor beta chain. This sample is part of a study of blood T cell repertoires in COVID-19. Study-wide background: Some COVID-19 samples were acute and others convalescent; all came from the United States, Italy and Spain. T cells, B-cell-depleted T cells, or PBMCs supplied cDNA or gDNA.

As processed by the authors: Reference gene primer amplification gave nucleated cell count estimates. This table comes from immunoSEQ multiplex PCR, and its TCRdb copy is limited to in-frame clones, with some not included. D and trimming come from the DNA, and the V and J calls and clone size come from that table. Of about 200,000 clones listed, 75% to 85% are singletons. Followed over time, Seattle patients had been enrolled while infection was active. Sequenced input: peripheral blood. This TCR was sampled from a woman of 80 years or more with COVID-19, enrolled during active disease.

The CDR3 sequence is CAWRPGQGFEKLFF. The CDR3 bases are TGTGCCTGGAGACCGGGACAGGGTTTTGAAAAACTGTTTTTT. The rearrangement uses TRBV30 and TRBJ1-4; 9 bases are shared with TRBD1. The germline V gene encodes CDR1 GTSNPN and CDR2 SVGIG (reference sequence). The CDR3 runs to 14 residues. V was clipped by 3 bases and J by 7 bases; unmatched bases: 6.